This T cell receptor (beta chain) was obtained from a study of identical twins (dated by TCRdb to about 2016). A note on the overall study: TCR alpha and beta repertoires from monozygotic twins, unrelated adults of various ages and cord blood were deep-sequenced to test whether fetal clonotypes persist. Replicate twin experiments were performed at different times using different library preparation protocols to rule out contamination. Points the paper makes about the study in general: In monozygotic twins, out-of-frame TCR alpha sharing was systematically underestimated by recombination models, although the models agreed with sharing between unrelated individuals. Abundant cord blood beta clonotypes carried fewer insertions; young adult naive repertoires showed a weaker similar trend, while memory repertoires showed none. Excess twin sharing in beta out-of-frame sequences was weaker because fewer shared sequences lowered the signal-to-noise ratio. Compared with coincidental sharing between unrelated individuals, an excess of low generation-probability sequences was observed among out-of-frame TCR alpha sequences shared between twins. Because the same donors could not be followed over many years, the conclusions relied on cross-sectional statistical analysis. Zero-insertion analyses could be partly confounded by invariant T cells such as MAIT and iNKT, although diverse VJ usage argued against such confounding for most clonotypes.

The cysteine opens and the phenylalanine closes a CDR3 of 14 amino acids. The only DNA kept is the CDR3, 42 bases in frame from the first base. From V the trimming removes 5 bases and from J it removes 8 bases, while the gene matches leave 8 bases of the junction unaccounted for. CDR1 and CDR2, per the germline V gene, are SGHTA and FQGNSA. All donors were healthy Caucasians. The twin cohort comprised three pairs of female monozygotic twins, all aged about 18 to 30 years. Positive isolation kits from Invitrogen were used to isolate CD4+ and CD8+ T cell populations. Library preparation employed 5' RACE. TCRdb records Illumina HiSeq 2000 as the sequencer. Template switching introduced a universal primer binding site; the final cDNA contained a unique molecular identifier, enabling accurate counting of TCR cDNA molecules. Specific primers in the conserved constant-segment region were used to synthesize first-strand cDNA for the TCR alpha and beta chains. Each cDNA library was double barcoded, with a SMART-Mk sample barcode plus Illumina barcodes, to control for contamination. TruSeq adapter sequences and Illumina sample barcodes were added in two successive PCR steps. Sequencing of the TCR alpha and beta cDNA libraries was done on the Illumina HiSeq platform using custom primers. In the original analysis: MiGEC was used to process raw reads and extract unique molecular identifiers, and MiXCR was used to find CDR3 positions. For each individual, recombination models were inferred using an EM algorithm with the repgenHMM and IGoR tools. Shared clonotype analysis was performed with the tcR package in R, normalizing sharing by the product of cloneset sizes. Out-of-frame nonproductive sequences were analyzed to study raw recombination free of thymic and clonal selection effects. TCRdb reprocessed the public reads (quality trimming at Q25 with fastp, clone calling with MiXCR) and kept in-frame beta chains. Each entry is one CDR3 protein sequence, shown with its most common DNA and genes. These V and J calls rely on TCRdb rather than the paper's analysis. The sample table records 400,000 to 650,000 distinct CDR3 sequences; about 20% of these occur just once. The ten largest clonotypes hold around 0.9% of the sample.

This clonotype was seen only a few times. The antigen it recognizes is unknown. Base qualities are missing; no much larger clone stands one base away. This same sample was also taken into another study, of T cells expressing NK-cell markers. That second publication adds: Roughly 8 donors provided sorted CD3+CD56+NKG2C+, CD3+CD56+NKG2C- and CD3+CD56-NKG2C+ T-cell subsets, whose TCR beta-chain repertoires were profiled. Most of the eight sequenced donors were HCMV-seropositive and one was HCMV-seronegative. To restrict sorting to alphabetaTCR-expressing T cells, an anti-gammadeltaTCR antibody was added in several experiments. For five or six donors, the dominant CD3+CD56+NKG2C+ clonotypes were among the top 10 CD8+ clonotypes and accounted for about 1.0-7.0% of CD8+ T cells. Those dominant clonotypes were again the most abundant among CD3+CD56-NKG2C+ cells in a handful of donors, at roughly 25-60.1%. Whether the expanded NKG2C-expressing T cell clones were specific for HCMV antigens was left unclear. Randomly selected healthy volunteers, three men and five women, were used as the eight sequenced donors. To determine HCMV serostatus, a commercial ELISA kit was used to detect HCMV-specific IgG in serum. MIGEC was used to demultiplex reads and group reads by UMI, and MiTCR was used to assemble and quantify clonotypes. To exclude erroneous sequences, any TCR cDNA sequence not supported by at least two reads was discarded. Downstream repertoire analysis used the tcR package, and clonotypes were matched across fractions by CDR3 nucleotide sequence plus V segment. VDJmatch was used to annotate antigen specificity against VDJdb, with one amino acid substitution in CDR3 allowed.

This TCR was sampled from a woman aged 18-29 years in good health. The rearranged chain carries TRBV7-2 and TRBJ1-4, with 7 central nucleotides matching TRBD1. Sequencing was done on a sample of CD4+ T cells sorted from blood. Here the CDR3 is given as CASSKETGSEKLFF. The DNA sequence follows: TGTGCCAGCAGCAAAGAGACAGGGTCCGAAAAACTGTTTTTT.